This entry concerns a single T cell receptor (beta chain). As yet, its antigen is unknown. PCR involved 60 Vbeta and 13 Jbeta primers. Only in-frame clones appear in the TCRdb table, and some are missing; sequencing was by immunoSEQ multiplex PCR. The profile covers roughly 100,000 clones, with roughly 13% appearing a single time and 15% to 20% taken by the ten largest. The entry originates in a study of cytomegalovirus exposure and HLA in healthy donors. Study-wide results and limits: Later work showed greater clonal expansion in HLA-associated TCR beta chains than in equally common others. In a later analysis, most CMV-associated TCR beta chains appeared HLA-restricted.

Sample: PBMCs. This receptor was identified in a middle-aged man in good health and CMV-seropositive.

The CDR3 DNA reads as TGTGCCAGCAGCGTATCACCTGGGGGGACCGGGGAGCTGTTTTTT. Protein product: CASSVSPGGTGELFF. The chain couples TRBV9 to TRBJ2-2, with D maybe TRBD2 (6 bases). The V and J ends lost 1 base and 5 bases respectively, with 12 bases between them. Germline lookup yields CDR1 SGDLS and CDR2 YYNGEE. This CDR3 region has 15 residues.